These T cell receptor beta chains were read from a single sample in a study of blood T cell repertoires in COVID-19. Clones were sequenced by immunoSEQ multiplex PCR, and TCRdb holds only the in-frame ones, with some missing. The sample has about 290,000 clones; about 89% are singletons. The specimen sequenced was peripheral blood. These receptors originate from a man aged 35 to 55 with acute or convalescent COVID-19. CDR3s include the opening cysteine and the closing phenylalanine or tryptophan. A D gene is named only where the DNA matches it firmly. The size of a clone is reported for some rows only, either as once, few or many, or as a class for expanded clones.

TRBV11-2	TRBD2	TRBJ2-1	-	TGTGCCAGCAGCTTAGATTTTTACAGACTAGCCTCCTACAATGAGCAGTTCTTC	CASSLDFYRLASYNEQFF
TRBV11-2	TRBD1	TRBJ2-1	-	TGTGCCAGCAGGGTAGGACAGGGGGCCTACAATGAGCAGTTCTTC	CASRVGQGAYNEQFF
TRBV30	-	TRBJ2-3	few	TGTGCCTGGAGTGTACTTTTAGTAGGCACAGATACGCAGTATTTT	CAWSVLLVGTDTQYF
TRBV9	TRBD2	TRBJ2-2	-	TGTGCCAGCAGCACCAGCGGGGGGCAGGACACCGGGGAGCTGTTTTTT	CASSTSGGQDTGELFF
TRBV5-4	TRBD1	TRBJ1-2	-	TGTGCCAGCAGCCCAGGCGGACAGGGAAGAAATGGCTACACCTTC	CASSPGGQGRNGYTF
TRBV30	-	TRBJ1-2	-	TGTGCCTGGACTCACCGGCCAGGGCCTTGGGGCTACACCTTC	CAWTHRPGPWGYTF
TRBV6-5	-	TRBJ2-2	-	TGTGCCAGGGCACGTTCCGCAACCCTGCGGGAGCTGTTTTTT	CARARSATLRELFF
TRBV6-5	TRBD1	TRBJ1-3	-	TGTGCCAGCAGGCTCGGGACAGGGCTCGGAAACACCATATATTTT	CASRLGTGLGNTIYF
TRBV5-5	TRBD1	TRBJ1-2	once	TGTGCCAGCAGCGAGGGGGCCCAGATCTATGGCTACACCTTC	CASSEGAQIYGYTF
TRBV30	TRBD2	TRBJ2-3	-	TGTGCCTGGAGTTCAGGTAGCGGGGGCACAGATACGCAGTATTTT	CAWSSGSGGTDTQYF
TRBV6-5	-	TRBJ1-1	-	TGTGCCAGCAGTCTGACTTCCTTACGCACTGAAGCTTTCTTT	CASSLTSLRTEAFF
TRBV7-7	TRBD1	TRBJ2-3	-	TGTGCCAGCAGCTTAGGGACAGGGCTCACAGATACGCAGTATTTT	CASSLGTGLTDTQYF
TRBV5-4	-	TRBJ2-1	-	TGTGCCAGCAGCGCACAGGGAGGGACTCGCAATGAGCAGTTCTTC	CASSAQGGTRNEQFF
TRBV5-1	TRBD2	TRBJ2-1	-	TGCGCCAGCAGCCTGGAGCGGGGATGGCAGTTCTTC	CASSLERGWQFF
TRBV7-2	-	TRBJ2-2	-	TGTGCCAGCAGCTCTGACACCGGGGAGCTGTTTTTT	CASSSDTGELFF
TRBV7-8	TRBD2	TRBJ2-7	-	TGTGCCAGCAGCTTCGGTAGCGGGGGGACCTACGAGCAGTACTTC	CASSFGSGGTYEQYF
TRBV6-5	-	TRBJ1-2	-	TGTGCCAGCAGTAAACTAGGGCTTTATGGCTACACCTTC	CASSKLGLYGYTF
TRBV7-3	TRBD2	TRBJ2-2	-	TGTGCCAGCAGCCGACTAGCGGGGGGCCGAGGGGCCGGGGAGCTGTTTTTT	CASSRLAGGRGAGELFF
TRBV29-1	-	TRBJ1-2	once	TGCAGCGTTGTGTACAGGGCCCATGGCTACACCTTC	CSVVYRAHGYTF
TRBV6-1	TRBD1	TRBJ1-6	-	TGTGCCAGCAGTGAAAGCATAGGACAGGGTTATTCACCCCTCCACTTT	CASSESIGQGYSPLHF
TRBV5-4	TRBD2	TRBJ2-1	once	TGTGCCAGCAGCTTGGAAGGCGGGGGGGCCGGCAATGAGCAGTTCTTC	CASSLEGGGAGNEQFF
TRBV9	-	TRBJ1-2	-	TGTGCCAGTGGCAGGGATGACTATGGCTACACCTTC	CASGRDDYGYTF
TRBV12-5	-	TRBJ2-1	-	TGTGCTAGTGGTTTGGTAAGGACTTCTCACAATGAGCAGTTCTTC	CASGLVRTSHNEQFF
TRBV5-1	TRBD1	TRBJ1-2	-	TGCGCCAGCAGCTCCCGAGCCGGGACAGGGGAAAATGGCTACACCTTC	CASSSRAGTGENGYTF
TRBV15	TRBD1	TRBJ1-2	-	TGTGCCACCAGCCCGGGACAGGGGTATGGCTACACCTTC	CATSPGQGYGYTF
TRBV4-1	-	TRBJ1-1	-	TGCGCCAGCAGCCAACCGGGGGGACGGAGCACTGAAGCTTTCTTT	CASSQPGGRSTEAFF
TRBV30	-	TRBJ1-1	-	TGTGCCTGGAGTCCCATGGGGGGCACTGAAGCTTTCTTT	CAWSPMGGTEAFF
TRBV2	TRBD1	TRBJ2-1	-	TGTGCCAGCAGTCCAGGGGGCGCGGTTAAGAATGAGCAGTTCTTC	CASSPGGAVKNEQFF
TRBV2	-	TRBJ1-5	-	TGTGCCAGCAGGGCAGATAGCAATCAGCCCCAGCATTTT	CASRADSNQPQHF
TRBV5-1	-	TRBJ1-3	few	TGCGCCAGCAGCTTAGGGGGACCTGGAAACACCATATATTTT	CASSLGGPGNTIYF
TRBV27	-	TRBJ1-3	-	TGTGCCAGCAGTCGCTACAGGGACCCCTCTGGAAACACCATATATTTT	CASSRYRDPSGNTIYF
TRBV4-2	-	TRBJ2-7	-	TGTGCCAGCAGTCAAGAGGCAGGATACTCGGGAGAGCAGTACTTC	CASSQEAGYSGEQYF
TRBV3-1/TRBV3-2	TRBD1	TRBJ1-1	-	TGTGCCAGCAGCCAGGGACAGCTAGCACCTTCGATCACTGAAGCTTTCTTT	CASSQGQLAPSITEAFF
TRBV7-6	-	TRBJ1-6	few	TGTGCCAGCAGCCCGAGACAGAGCTCCTATAATTCACCCCTCCACTTT	CASSPRQSSYNSPLHF
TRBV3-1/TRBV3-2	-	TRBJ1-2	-	TGTGCCAGCAGCCAAGAAAGGACGGGACTCTATGGCTACACCTTC	CASSQERTGLYGYTF
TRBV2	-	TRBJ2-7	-	TGTGCCAGCAGGTCCCTTTCCTACGAGCAGTACTTC	CASRSLSYEQYF
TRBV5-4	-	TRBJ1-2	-	TGTGCCAGCAGCTACTACAGGGCTGGGGACTATGGCTACACCTTC	CASSYYRAGDYGYTF
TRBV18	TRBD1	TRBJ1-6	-	TGTGCCAGCTCAGGCAGACAGGGAGGTAGTTCACCCCTCCACTTT	CASSGRQGGSSPLHF
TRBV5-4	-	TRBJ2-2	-	TGTGCCAGCAGCCCCGGTATAAGTGGGGGCGGAAGAACCGGGGAGCTGTTTTTT	CASSPGISGGGRTGELFF
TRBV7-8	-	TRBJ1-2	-	TGTGCCGTGATAGGCCCGACTCGACCCTACTATGGCTACACCTTC	CAVIGPTRPYYGYTF
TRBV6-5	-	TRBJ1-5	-	TGTGCCAGCAGAAGGGGAAGCAATCAGCCCCAGCATTTT	CASRRGSNQPQHF
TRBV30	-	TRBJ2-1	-	TGTGCCTACAACAGGGCGAGCCGACACAATGAGCAGTTCTTC	CAYNRASRHNEQFF
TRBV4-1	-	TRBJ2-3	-	TGCGCCAGCAGCCAAGAGTTAGCAGATACGCAGTATTTT	CASSQELADTQYF
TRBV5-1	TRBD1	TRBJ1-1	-	TGCGCCAGCAGCGCGGGACAGGGGGCCGGAATGGTAGCTTTCTTT	CASSAGQGAGMVAFF
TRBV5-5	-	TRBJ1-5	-	TGTGCCAGCAGCCCTTTACTAGCTGGATGGAGGGGCAATCAGCCCCAGCATTTT	CASSPLLAGWRGNQPQHF
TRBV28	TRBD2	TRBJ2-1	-	TGTGCCAGCACCTATAGCGGGGGGGCCTACAATGAGCAGTTCTTC	CASTYSGGAYNEQFF